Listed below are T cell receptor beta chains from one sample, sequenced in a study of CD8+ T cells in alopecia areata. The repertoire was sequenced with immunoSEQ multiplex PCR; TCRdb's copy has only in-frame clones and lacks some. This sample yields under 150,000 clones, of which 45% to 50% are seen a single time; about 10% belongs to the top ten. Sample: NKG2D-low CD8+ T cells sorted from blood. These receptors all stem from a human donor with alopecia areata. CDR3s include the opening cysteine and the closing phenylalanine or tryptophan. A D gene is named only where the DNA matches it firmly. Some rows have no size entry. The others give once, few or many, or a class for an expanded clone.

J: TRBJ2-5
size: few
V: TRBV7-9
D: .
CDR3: CASSQPSNIGGGYQETQYF
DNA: TGTGCCAGCAGCCAGCCGTCGAATATAGGAGGGGGCTATCAAGAGACCCAGTACTTC

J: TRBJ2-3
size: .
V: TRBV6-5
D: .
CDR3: CASSEAGHNTQYF
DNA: TGTGCCAGCAGTGAAGCGGGACACAATACGCAGTATTTT

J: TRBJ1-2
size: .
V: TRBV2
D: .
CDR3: CASPAGAPRGYTF
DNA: TGTGCCAGCCCAGCAGGGGCCCCACGGGGCTACACCTTC

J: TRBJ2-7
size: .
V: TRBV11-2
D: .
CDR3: CASSLDRDPWYEQYF
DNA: TGTGCCAGCAGCTTAGACCGGGACCCATGGTACGAGCAGTACTTC

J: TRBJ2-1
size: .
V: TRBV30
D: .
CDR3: CAWTSTGEEQFF
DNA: TGTGCCTGGACCTCGACGGGGGAAGAGCAGTTCTTC

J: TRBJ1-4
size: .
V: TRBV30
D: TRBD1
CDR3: CAWSTDRGTSTNGKLFF
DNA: TGTGCCTGGAGTACTGACAGGGGCACTTCAACTAATGGAAAACTGTTTTTT

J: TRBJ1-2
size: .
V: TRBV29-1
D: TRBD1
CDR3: CSGWTGMGYTF
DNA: TGCAGCGGCTGGACAGGGATGGGCTACACCTTC

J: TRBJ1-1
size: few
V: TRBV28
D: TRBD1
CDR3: CASIRQGGTEAFF
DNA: TGTGCCAGCATCCGACAGGGTGGGACTGAAGCTTTCTTT

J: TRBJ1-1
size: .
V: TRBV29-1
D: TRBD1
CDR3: CSVYGTGGMNTEAFF
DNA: TGCAGCGTTTACGGGACAGGGGGAATGAACACTGAAGCTTTCTTT

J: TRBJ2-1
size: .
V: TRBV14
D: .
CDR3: CASSQVRGYEQFF
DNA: TGTGCCAGCAGCCAAGTTCGAGGATATGAGCAGTTCTTC

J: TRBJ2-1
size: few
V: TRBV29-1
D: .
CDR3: CSVEGRVSYNEQFF
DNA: TGCAGCGTTGAGGGGCGAGTCTCCTACAATGAGCAGTTCTTC

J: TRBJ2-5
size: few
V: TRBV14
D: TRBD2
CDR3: CASSPGGLKNQYF
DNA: TGTGCCAGCAGCCCGGGAGGGTTGAAGAACCAGTACTTC

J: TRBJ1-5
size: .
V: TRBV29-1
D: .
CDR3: CPRLGVIHQPQHF
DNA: TGCCCTCGATTGGGGGTCATCCATCAGCCCCAGCATTTT

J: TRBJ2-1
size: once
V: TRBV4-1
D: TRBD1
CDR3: CASSLDRELYNEQFF
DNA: TGCGCCAGCAGCCTGGACAGGGAACTCTACAATGAGCAGTTCTTC

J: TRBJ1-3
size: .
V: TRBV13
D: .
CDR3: CASSLADTPEGNTIYF
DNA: TGTGCCAGCAGCTTAGCCGACACCCCCGAGGGAAACACCATATATTTT

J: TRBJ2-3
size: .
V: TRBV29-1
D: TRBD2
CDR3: CSVEGGRALTDTQYF
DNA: TGCAGCGTTGAGGGCGGGAGGGCCCTTACAGATACGCAGTATTTT

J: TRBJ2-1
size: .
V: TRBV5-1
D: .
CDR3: CASSLFPGSNEQFF
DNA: TGCGCCAGCAGCTTGTTCCCGGGGAGCAATGAGCAGTTCTTC

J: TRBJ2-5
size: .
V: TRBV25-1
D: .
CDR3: CASSPPGDVWTQYF
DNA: TGTGCCAGCAGTCCCCCCGGAGATGTGTGGACCCAGTACTTC

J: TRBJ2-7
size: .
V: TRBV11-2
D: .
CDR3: CASSLEFPSEQYF
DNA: TGTGCCAGCAGCTTAGAATTCCCCTCCGAGCAGTACTTC

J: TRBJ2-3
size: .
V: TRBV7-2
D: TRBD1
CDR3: CASRDPGQGPDTQYF
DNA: TGTGCCAGCCGAGACCCGGGACAGGGCCCAGATACGCAGTATTTT

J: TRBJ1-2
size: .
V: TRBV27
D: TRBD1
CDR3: CASSSLQGETNYGYTF
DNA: TGTGCCAGCAGTTCCCTCCAGGGGGAAACTAACTATGGCTACACCTTC

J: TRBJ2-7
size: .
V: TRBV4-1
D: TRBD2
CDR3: CASSHQPSGASYEQYF
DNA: TGCGCCAGCAGCCATCAGCCTAGCGGGGCATCCTACGAGCAGTACTTC

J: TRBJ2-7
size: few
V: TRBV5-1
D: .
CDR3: CASSSDVPYEQYF
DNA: TGCGCCAGCAGCTCGGACGTCCCCTACGAGCAGTACTTC

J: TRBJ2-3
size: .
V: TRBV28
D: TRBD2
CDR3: CASSQRGLTDTQYF
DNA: TGTGCCAGCAGCCAGCGGGGACTCACAGATACGCAGTATTTT

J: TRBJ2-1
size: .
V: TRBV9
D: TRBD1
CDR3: CASSAPGQGDNEQFF
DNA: TGTGCCAGCAGCGCACCGGGACAGGGAGACAATGAGCAGTTCTTC

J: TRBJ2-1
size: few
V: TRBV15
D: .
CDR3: CATSRARLNNEQFF
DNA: TGTGCCACCAGCAGAGCAAGACTGAACAATGAGCAGTTCTTC

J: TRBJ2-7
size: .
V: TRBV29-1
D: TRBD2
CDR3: CSVRGAGELYEQYF
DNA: TGCAGTGTCCGTGGGGCGGGGGAGCTCTACGAGCAGTACTTC

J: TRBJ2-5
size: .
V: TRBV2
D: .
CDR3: CASSEGGRIETQYF
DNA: TGTGCCAGCAGTGAAGGGGGGCGCATAGAGACCCAGTACTTC

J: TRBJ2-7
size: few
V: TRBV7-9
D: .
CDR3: CASSSLANEQYF
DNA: TGTGCCAGCAGCTCCCTAGCCAACGAGCAGTACTTC

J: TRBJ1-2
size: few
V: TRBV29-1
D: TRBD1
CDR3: CSVEVSDRNYGYTF
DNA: TGCAGCGTTGAGGTGTCGGACAGGAACTATGGCTACACCTTC

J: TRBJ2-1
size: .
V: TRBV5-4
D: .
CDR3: CASTNPLVGNEQFF
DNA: TGTGCCAGCACGAACCCCCTAGTGGGGAATGAGCAGTTCTTC

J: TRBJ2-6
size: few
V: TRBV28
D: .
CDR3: CASSPYGAGANVLTF
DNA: TGTGCCAGCAGTCCCTATGGGGCTGGGGCCAACGTCCTGACTTTC

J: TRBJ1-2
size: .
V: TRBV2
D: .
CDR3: CAVRGGSGYTF
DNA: TGTGCCGTCAGAGGGGGGAGCGGCTACACCTTC

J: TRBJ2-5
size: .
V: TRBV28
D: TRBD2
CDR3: CASSTGLAEKETQYF
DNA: TGTGCCAGCAGCACCGGACTAGCGGAGAAGGAGACCCAGTACTTC

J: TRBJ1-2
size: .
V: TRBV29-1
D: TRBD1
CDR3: CSVGGTGSYGYTF
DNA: TGCAGCGTTGGAGGGACAGGCTCATATGGCTACACCTTC

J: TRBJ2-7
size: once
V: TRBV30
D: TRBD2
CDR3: CAWSVAGTLNFF
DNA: TGTGCCTGGAGTGTAGCGGGAACCCTGAACTTCTTC

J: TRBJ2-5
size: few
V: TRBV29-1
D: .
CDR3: CSAEAEQETQYF
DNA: TGCAGCGCCGAGGCAGAGCAAGAGACCCAGTACTTC